This T cell receptor (beta chain) was sequenced for a study of blood T cell repertoires in COVID-19. The protocol was immunoSEQ multiplex PCR, while the TCRdb copy is restricted to in-frame clones and leaves out a portion. The sample holds roughly 180,000 clones, over 80% seen once. Germline V CDR1 and CDR2: KGHSH, LQKENI. The V gene end was trimmed by 6 bases and the J gene end by 13 bases; junction bases not matched to a gene: 15. CDR3 length equals 14 residues. The clonotype comes from a woman aged 55 to 70 who had recovered from COVID-19. The sample comprised PBMCs or T cells enriched from blood (not recorded which). The chain carries TRBV18 and TRBJ2-1; 7 bases agree with TRBD2. CDR3 region: CASSPGGLGAHQFF. Written as DNA, the CDR3 is TGTGCCAGCTCCCCAGGAGGACTAGGAGCCCACCAGTTCTTC.